One sample yielded the 21 T cell receptor beta chains listed below, sequenced in a study of tumor-infiltrating lymphocytes in primary liver carcinoma. TCR beta cDNA came from approximately 540 ng total RNA, primed with a constant-region primer. TCR beta libraries came from three nested multiplex PCR rounds using slightly modified ARM-PCR. Researchers ran the first two PCR rounds for ten to eleven cycles each with TRBV1-TRBV30 forward primers and a C-beta reverse primer. TCRdb reanalysed the multiplex PCR reads using MiXCR and keeps one entry per CDR3 protein. The table shows roughly 120,000 distinct CDR3 sequences, with 60% to 80% occurring only once. Total RNA and DNA came together from roughly 20-30 mg of bulk tissue without cell sorting. The specimen sequenced was liver tumor tissue from sampling region 3. Subset specified: tumor region T3, left-lateral pole. The receptors here all came from a woman between 55 and 75 years old with primary liver carcinoma and hepatitis B virus infection.

This clonotype was counted ten times or more. The gene calls are TRBV11-2 and TRBJ2-1; 7 bases line up with TRBD2. The CDR3 extends over 16 amino acids. After removal of 1 base from V and 5 bases from J, the junction contained 8 bases not matched to a gene. In germline, CDR1 is SGHAT, CDR2 FQNNGV. CDR3 in amino acids: CASSLAGERDNNEQFF. The CDR3 DNA is TGTGCCAGCAGCTTAGCTGGGGAGCGGGATAACAATGAGCAGTTCTTC. The full variable domain, rest sourced from reference TRBV11-2 and TRBJ2-1, is EAGVAQSPRYKIIEKRQSVAFWCNPISGHATLYWYQQILGQGPKLLIQFQNNGVVDDSQLPKDRFSAERLKGVDSTLKIQPAKLEDSAVYLCASSLAGERDNNEQFFGPGTRLTVL.

This clonotype has just a few counts. J is TRBJ2-7 and V is TRBV20-1, with D hard to call. The V end lost 4 bases, the J end lost 2 bases, and 9 bases lay between the germline ends. The germline CDR1 and CDR2 sequences are DFQATT and SNEGSKA (reference sequence). The CDR3 is 12 residues long. CDR3 nucleotide sequence: TGCAGTGCTAAGGCCGAAGCCTACGAGCAGTACTTC. Residues: CSAKAEAYEQYF.

This clonotype was picked up one time. A read error is possible here, since a much larger clone lies one base away. The V and J genes are TRBV12-3 or TRBV12-4 and TRBJ1-1; D remains unclear. The length of the CDR3 is 12 residues. The CDR3 DNA is TGTGCCAGCAAACAATCTAACACTCAAGCTTTCTTT. Encoded protein: CASKQSNTQAFF.

Details on this clonotype: The junction shows a germline mismatch at one end, possibly a read error. The chain is built from TRBV4-1 and TRBJ2-7; D perhaps matches TRBD1 (6 bases). CDR1 MGHRA and CDR2 YSYEKL come from the germline V gene. The CDR3 totals 15 residues. CDR3 loop: CASSQDGTGLGEHYF. In DNA, the CDR3 is TGTGCCAGCAGCCAAGACGGCACAGGGTTAGGAGAGCATTACTTC.

On this clonotype itself: This could be a read error, since a much larger clone is one nucleotide away. The V gene is TRBV6-1, the J gene TRBJ1-3; no clear D gene. The germline V gene encodes CDR1 MNHNS and CDR2 SASEGT. CDR3 length: 15 residues. The CDR3 region is CASRVGGISGNTIHF. The CDR3 DNA is TGTGCCAGCAGGGTCGGTGGGATCTCTGGAAACACCATACATTTT.

On this clonotype itself: A much bigger clone sits one base away, suggesting this may be a read error. This is likely a read error, given that the CDR3 carries no conserved phenylalanine or tryptophan at its end. The gene calls are TRBV12-3 or TRBV12-4 and TRBJ2-3; 7 bases line up with TRBD1. J gave up 4 bases and V 5 bases, and 9 bases lay outside the gene matches. There are 15 residues in the CDR3. In DNA, the CDR3 is TGTGCCAGCAGTACCTACAGGGGTCATGCAGATACGCAGTATCTT. It is translated as CASSTYRGHADTQYL.

As regards this clonotype: This likely comes from a read error, as the CDR3 has no conserved phenylalanine or tryptophan at its end. This chain joins TRBV12-3 or TRBV12-4 and TRBJ1-1, with D uncertain. CDR3 length equals 12 residues. The CDR3 is CLSSLVRAEAFL. Here the CDR3 DNA reads TGTCTCAGCAGTTTAGTGAGGGCTGAAGCTTTCTTA.

Comment on this clonotype: This may be a read error, as it is one base from a much larger clone. No conserved phenylalanine or tryptophan is present at the end of the CDR3, so a read error is the likely explanation. This rearrangement joins TRBV12-3 or TRBV12-4 to TRBJ2-1; D remains unclear. The CDR3 has 11 residues. The CDR3 region is CASGLESEQFS. The DNA for the CDR3 is TGTGCTAGTGGTTTGGAGAGTGAGCAGTTCTCC.

With respect to this clonotype: Since no conserved phenylalanine or tryptophan closes the CDR3, a read error is the likely cause. The V call is TRBV6-5, the J call TRBJ2-3, with D perhaps matching TRBD2 (6 bases). CDR3 length: 12 amino acids. Per the germline V gene, CDR1 is MNHEY and CDR2 is SVGAGI. V was shortened by 9 bases and J by 8 bases, with 15 bases between the two germline ends. This chain's CDR3 is CASSPQGGTQYI. Written as DNA, the CDR3 is TGTGCCAGTAGTCCTCAGGGAGGTACGCAGTATATT.

As regards this clonotype: A much larger clone sits a single nucleotide away, making a read error possible. The chain recombines TRBV5-4 with TRBJ2-1; tentative D call: TRBD2 (5 bases). CDR1 is SGHNT, CDR2 YYREEE, per germline (reference sequence). Trimming pared 9 bases from V and 0 bases from J, leaving 16 bases between. This CDR3 has 15 residues. The CDR3, as DNA: TGTGCCAACGGGGTCGACTCGAGCTCCTACAATGAGCAGTTCTTC. This sequence encodes CANGVDSSSYNEQFF.

This clonotype occurred once. The junction and the germline gene differ at one end; a read error may be behind it. The chain employs TRBV28 and TRBJ2-5; 7 nucleotides align to TRBD1. Germline CDR1 MDHEN, CDR2 SYDVKM. CDR3 length equals 14 residues. CDR3 sequence reads: CASHRQGRAETRYF. The DNA for the CDR3 is TGTGCCAGCCATCGACAGGGTAGGGCGGAGACCCGGTACTTC.

Worth noting for this clonotype: A much larger clone sits a single nucleotide away, making a read error possible. This chain links TRBV12-3 or TRBV12-4 with TRBJ1-2; D uncertain. V lost 5 bases, J lost 1 base, and 8 bases lay in between. The CDR3 runs 13 residues. CDR3 amino acids: CASSVDNNYGYTF. CDR3 DNA sequence: TGTGCCAGCAGTGTGGATAATAACTATGGCTACACCTTC.

V is TRBV30 and J is TRBJ1-1; the D gene is possibly TRBD1 (5 bases). Per the germline V gene, CDR1 is GTSNPN and CDR2 is SVGIG (reference sequence). The CDR3 extends over 14 amino acids. V was cut by 7 bases and J by 1 base, with 16 bases left in between. CDR3 protein: CASFILTGNTEAFF. In DNA, the CDR3 is TGTGCCTCCTTTATACTTACAGGGAACACTGAAGCTTTCTTT.

Concerning this clonotype itself: A read error is likely, as this CDR3 ends without the conserved phenylalanine or tryptophan. This chain connects TRBV11-2 to TRBJ2-1; 8 positions agree with TRBD1. The CDR3 is 15 amino acids. Germline CDR1 is SGHAT and CDR2 is FQNNGV. Written as DNA, the CDR3 is TGTGGCAGTACACCGAGGACAGGGAGCTACAATGAGCAGTTCTTA. This translates into CGSTPRTGSYNEQFL.

Ten or more counts support this clonotype. This chain connects TRBV5-1 to TRBJ1-6, with D possibly TRBD1 on 6 matching bases. This CDR3 contains 15 residues. From germline, CDR1 is SGHRS and CDR2 YFSETQ. Trimming cost V 1 base and J 9 bases, with 14 bases left between them. Here the CDR3 reads CASSLKEGTSSPLHF. The DNA of the CDR3 is TGCGCCAGCAGCTTGAAAGAGGGGACATCTTCACCCCTCCACTTT. Using reference TRBV5-1 and TRBJ1-6 for the parts outside the CDR3, the full variable domain is KAGVTQTPRYLIKTRGQQVTLSCSPISGHRSVSWYQQTPGQGLQFLFEYFSETQRNKGNFPGRFSGRQFSNSRSEMNVSTLELGDSALYLCASSLKEGTSSPLHFGNGTRLTVT.

With regard to this clonotype: A read error may account for a junction end that differs from germline. This rearrangement joins TRBV29-1 to TRBJ2-1; 9 nucleotides match TRBD1. CDR1 and CDR2 from the germline V gene are SQVTM and ANQGSEA. The length of the CDR3 is 14 residues. The chain's CDR3 is CSVISDRGRNERFF. The DNA of the CDR3 is TGCAGTGTTATTTCGGACAGGGGAAGGAATGAGCGGTTCTTC.

This clonotype was counted a few times. The CDR3 carries no conserved terminal phenylalanine or tryptophan, so it likely arises from a read error. This sequence joins TRBV12-3 or TRBV12-4 and TRBJ2-2; perhaps TRBD1 as D (5 bases). CDR3 length: 15 amino acids. The V gene lost 4 bases and the J gene lost 2 bases, with 11 bases spanning the gap. The DNA of the CDR3 is TGTGCCAGCAGTTCCTGGGGCGGTAACACCGGGGAGCTGTTTGTT. It specifies CASSSWGGNTGELFV.

Of note for this clonotype: A much larger clone lies a single base off, so this may be a read error. The chain is built from TRBV6-1 and TRBJ2-2; TRBD2 matches 10 bases. Per the germline V gene, CDR1 is MNHNS and CDR2 is SASEGT. The CDR3 spans 18 residues. The junction had 17 bases not matched to a gene; V was cut back by 8 bases and J by 5 bases. In DNA, the CDR3 is TGTGCCAGCCCAAAAGTGGCTAGCGGGAGAGTTGGGACCGGGGAGCTGTTTTTT. It is translated as CASPKVASGRVGTGELFF.

The chain has TRBV11-2 and TRBJ2-3; 15 bases are a match to TRBD2. CDR1 is SGHAT, CDR2 FQNNGV, per germline. The CDR3 consists of 17 residues. V shed 8 bases, J shed 2 bases, and the junction held 8 bases outside the gene matches. The CDR3 coding sequence is TGTGCCAGCGGCACCGGGACTAGCGGGAGGATCACAGATACGCAGTATTTT. Its translation is CASGTGTSGRITDTQYF.

The chain has TRBV5-1 and TRBJ2-3, with D possibly TRBD1 on 6 matching bases. Trimming cost V 2 bases and J 0 bases, with 7 bases left between them. Germline CDR1 and CDR2: SGHRS and YFSETQ. CDR3 size: 14 residues. This chain's CDR3 is CASSFGQSTDTQYF. The CDR3 DNA sequence: TGCGCCAGCAGCTTCGGACAGAGCACAGATACGCAGTATTTT.

The V gene is TRBV12-3 or TRBV12-4, the J gene TRBJ2-5, with TRBD2 identical over 8 bases. The CDR3 totals 18 residues. CDR3: CDSSPLKAGVGRTETQYF. The CDR3 DNA reads as TGTGATAGCAGTCCCCTTAAAGCGGGGGTCGGGAGAACGGAGACCCAGTACTTC.